This entry describes one T cell receptor beta chain. Single viable CD3+CD4+CD8-CD45RO+ cells were sorted as the memory CD4+ T cells. TCRdb's copy holds only in-frame clones and misses some; the assay was immunoSEQ multiplex PCR. This repertoire shows 84,000 or so clones, over 80% found once; its top ten account for 0.78%. This sample is drawn from a study of memory CD4+ T cells and cytomegalovirus serostatus. The germline V gene has CDR1 SGHAT and CDR2 FQDESV (reference sequence). V was clipped by 1 base and J by 8 bases, with 17 bases between them. This CDR3 spans 15 amino acids. The rearrangement joins TRBV11-1 to TRBJ1-2, with D maybe TRBD1 (6 bases). This receptor was taken from an adult in good health and CMV-seronegative. Sequencing was carried out using memory CD4+ T cells from blood. CDR3 sequence: CASSLEGGAVEGYTF. In DNA form, the CDR3 reads TGTGCCAGCAGCTTAGAGGGGGGGGCCGTTGAGGGCTACACCTTC.